This T cell receptor (beta chain) is drawn from a study of shared clonotypes between healthy human individuals. V lost 4 bases and J 4 bases, leaving 5 bases between the germline ends. The CDR3 runs 13 residues. Germline lookup yields CDR1 MDHEN and CDR2 SYDVKM. Sequenced by immunoSEQ multiplex PCR; TCRdb stores in-frame clones only, minus some. In the table there are some 1 million clones, 60% to 80% of which are singletons. This TCR was recovered from a man younger than 35 in good health. What was sequenced was memory CD4+ T cells sorted from blood. Subset: CD45RA-negative fraction. The chain couples TRBV28 to TRBJ1-6; the D is unclear. The DNA for the CDR3 is TGTGCCAGCAGTTCCCAATATAATTCACCCCTCCACTTT. As protein: CASSSQYNSPLHF.